A single sample gave rise to the 12 T cell receptor beta chains below, sequenced in a study of CD8+ T cells in alopecia areata. Reverse transcribed after extraction, RNA yielded cDNA as the sequencing template. The protocol was immunoSEQ multiplex PCR, while the TCRdb copy is restricted to in-frame clones and leaves out a portion. The sample includes 140,000 to 150,000 clones, 51% of them seen just once. The material was CD4+ T cells sorted from blood, obtained at week 0. These receptors were taken from a human donor with alopecia areata.

The genes are TRBV2 and TRBJ2-1; D possibly corresponds to TRBD2 (5 bases). The CDR3 consists of 14 residues. Germline V gives CDR1 SNHLY, CDR2 FYNNEI. Trimming stripped 5 bases from V and 2 bases from J, with 10 bases between. The CDR3 loop is CASSRTSTYNEQFF. CDR3 in DNA: TGTGCCAGCAGTCGGACTTCCACCTACAATGAGCAGTTCTTC.

This clone was found once. The chain is built from TRBV5-1 and TRBJ2-2; D possibly corresponds to TRBD2 (6 bases). Germline values: CDR1 SGHRS, CDR2 YFSETQ. With 4 bases removed from V and 2 bases from J, the gap between germline ends came to 15 bases. The CDR3 runs to 16 residues. CDR3 in amino acids: CASSTGTAANTGELFF. CDR3 sequence (DNA): TGCGCCAGCAGCACGGGGACTGCCGCAAACACCGGGGAGCTGTTTTTT.

The chain recombines TRBV4-2 with TRBJ2-1, with D perhaps matching TRBD2 (5 bases). The germline V gene has CDR1 LGHNA and CDR2 YNFKEQ. CDR3 size: 14 residues. V was trimmed by 4 bases and J by 9 bases, leaving 16 bases between them. CDR3 residues: CASSLNRAAGEQFF. The CDR3 region has the DNA TGTGCCAGCAGCCTAAATCGGGCGGCGGGTGAGCAGTTCTTC.

The V call is TRBV18, the J call TRBJ1-4; D gene uncertain. Trimming stripped 3 bases from V and 8 bases from J, with 10 bases between. The CDR3 runs to 13 residues. Germline lookup yields CDR1 KGHSH and CDR2 LQKENI. CDR3 sequence: CASSPGLGEKLFF. In DNA, the CDR3 is TGTGCCAGCTCACCGGGTCTCGGGGAAAAACTGTTTTTT.

The rearrangement uses TRBV11-2 and TRBJ2-7, with 9 bases that match TRBD2. The V gene end was trimmed by 1 base and the J gene end by 2 bases; junction bases not matched to a gene: 0. CDR1 is SGHAT, CDR2 FQNNGV, per germline. The CDR3 sequence is 14 residues long. The CDR3 DNA is TGTGCCAGCAGCTTAGTAGCGGGGGCCTACGAGCAGTACTTC. Protein: CASSLVAGAYEQYF.

This rearrangement joins TRBV5-1 to TRBJ2-5; TRBD2 agrees at 8 bases. This CDR3 comprises 14 residues. CDR1 is SGHRS, CDR2 YFSETQ, per germline. The V gene end was trimmed by 4 bases and the J gene end by 2 bases; junction bases not matched to a gene: 4. CDR3 amino acids: CASSPGGLQETQYF. The CDR3 coding sequence is TGCGCCAGCAGCCCGGGAGGGCTGCAAGAGACCCAGTACTTC.

The rearrangement joins TRBV6-1 to TRBJ2-6, with a tentative D call TRBD2 (6 bases). Germline V gene sequence: CDR1 MNHNS, CDR2 SASEGT. The length of the CDR3 is 18 residues. Between the trimmed V and J ends, which lost 2 bases and 0 bases, there was a span of 14 bases. This chain's CDR3 is CASSESASVSSGANVLTF. CDR3 DNA sequence: TGTGCCAGCAGTGAATCAGCTAGCGTTAGCTCTGGGGCCAACGTCCTGACTTTC.

This chain uses TRBV2 with TRBJ2-7; 7 nucleotides agree with TRBD1. The V gene end was trimmed by 4 bases and the J gene end by 10 bases; junction bases not matched to a gene: 4. This CDR3 comprises 11 residues. The V gene's germline CDR1 is SNHLY and CDR2 FYNNEI. Here the CDR3 DNA reads TGTGCCAGCAGTGCCCGACAGGGTCAGTACTTC. Translated, it gives CASSARQGQYF.

The chain links TRBV5-1 to TRBJ2-1; the D gene is possibly TRBD2 (6 bases). V shed 0 bases and J shed 5 bases, with 12 bases lying between them. Germline V CDR1 and CDR2: SGHRS, YFSETQ. CDR3 length equals 15 residues. The chain's CDR3 is CASSLDAEGNNEQFF. The CDR3, as DNA: TGCGCCAGCAGCTTGGATGCGGAGGGAAACAATGAGCAGTTCTTC.

The rearrangement joins TRBV25-1 to TRBJ1-4, with a weak D call TRBD1 (6 bases). Looked up from germline, CDR1 is MGHDK and CDR2 is SYGVNS. The CDR3 runs to 15 residues. V shed 1 base and J shed 3 bases, with 9 bases lying between them. Written as DNA, the CDR3 is TGTGCCAGCAGTGAATCGGGGGCGGCTAATGAAAAACTGTTTTTT. Its translation: CASSESGAANEKLFF.

The chain is built from TRBV29-1 and TRBJ2-5; TRBD1 matches 7 bases. J was trimmed by 4 bases and V by 6 bases; bases with no gene match: 2. Germline V gene data show CDR1 as SQVTM and CDR2 as ANQGSEA. This CDR3 is 11 amino acids long. This chain's CDR3 is CSVHRGETQYF. For the CDR3, the DNA is TGCAGCGTACACAGGGGAGAGACCCAGTACTTC.

The genes are TRBV27 and TRBJ1-2, with 9 nucleotides matching TRBD1. Germline V gives CDR1 MNHEY, CDR2 SMNVEV (reference sequence). J gave up 4 bases and V 6 bases, and 9 bases lay outside the gene matches. The CDR3 consists of 15 residues. DNA for the CDR3: TGTGCCAGCAGGGTGGCCTGGGACAGGGCCTATGGCTACACCTTC. Amino acid sequence: CASRVAWDRAYGYTF.